Listed below are T cell receptor beta chains from one sample, sequenced in a study of regulatory T cells in long-lasting Graves disease. TCRdb fed the multiplex PCR reads into MiXCR, producing one record per CDR3 protein. The table shows just over 600,000 distinct CDR3 sequences, with 15% to 20% occurring only once. The same sample was also used in a study of T cells in Graves' hyperthyroidism and ophthalmopathy.

Sequences were derived from peripheral blood mononuclear cells (PBMCs), sampled at new diagnosis, from a patient treated with antithyroid drugs. The receptors stem from a woman aged 25 to 39 with Graves disease. CDR3s include the opening cysteine and the closing phenylalanine or tryptophan. The D gene is left open where the match is weak. The size field is filled for only some rows; it gives once, few, many or a size class.

d_call: NA
clone_size: many
v_call: TRBV14
j_call: TRBJ2-1
cdr3_aa: CASSQGGAGGSLEQFF
cdr3_nt: TGTGCCAGCAGCCAAGGGGGAGCAGGGGGGAGTCTTGAGCAGTTCTTC

d_call: NA
clone_size: many
v_call: TRBV6-5
j_call: TRBJ1-2
cdr3_aa: CASSSRTDFYGYTF
cdr3_nt: TGTGCCAGCAGTTCCCGGACAGATTTCTATGGCTACACCTTC

d_call: NA
clone_size: many
v_call: TRBV6-1
j_call: TRBJ2-3
cdr3_aa: CASSEADTQYF
cdr3_nt: TGTGCCAGCAGCGAAGCGGACACGCAGTATTTT

d_call: NA
clone_size: NA
v_call: TRBV24-1
j_call: TRBJ1-5
cdr3_aa: CATNEGSSHQPQHF
cdr3_nt: TGTGCCACCAATGAGGGGTCTTCTCATCAGCCCCAGCATTTT

d_call: NA
clone_size: many
v_call: TRBV7-2
j_call: TRBJ1-1
cdr3_aa: CASSFQAPNTEAFF
cdr3_nt: TGTGCCAGCAGCTTTCAGGCCCCAAACACTGAAGCTTTCTTT

d_call: TRBD1
clone_size: NA
v_call: TRBV5-1
j_call: TRBJ2-7
cdr3_aa: CASRATGGGGSGLLWEQYF
cdr3_nt: TGCGCCAGCAGAGCGACAGGGGGGGGCGGGAGCGGACTACTTTGGGAGCAGTACTTC

d_call: NA
clone_size: many
v_call: TRBV11-2
j_call: TRBJ2-3
cdr3_aa: CASSTLGGDTQYF
cdr3_nt: TGTGCCAGCAGCACCCTAGGAGGCGATACGCAGTATTTT

d_call: TRBD1
clone_size: many
v_call: TRBV7-2
j_call: TRBJ1-1
cdr3_aa: CASRRQGAMNTEAFF
cdr3_nt: TGTGCCAGCAGAAGACAGGGGGCCATGAACACTGAAGCTTTCTTT

d_call: NA
clone_size: NA
v_call: TRBV20-1
j_call: TRBJ1-1
cdr3_aa: CSARVLPGNTEAFF
cdr3_nt: TGCAGTGCTAGAGTCCTCCCGGGGAACACTGAAGCTTTCTTT

d_call: NA
clone_size: many
v_call: TRBV11-2
j_call: TRBJ2-2
cdr3_aa: CASSLVTGTYTGELFF
cdr3_nt: TGTGCCAGCAGCTTAGTGACGGGAACGTACACCGGGGAGCTGTTTTTT

d_call: NA
clone_size: many
v_call: TRBV20-1
j_call: TRBJ1-5
cdr3_aa: CSARDRGTLNQPQHF
cdr3_nt: TGCAGTGCTAGAGATCGGGGGACACTGAATCAGCCCCAGCATTTT

d_call: TRBD2
clone_size: NA
v_call: TRBV3-1
j_call: TRBJ2-5
cdr3_aa: CASSQGSSGRRSKETQYF
cdr3_nt: TGTGCCAGCAGCCAAGGGTCCAGCGGGAGAAGGAGCAAAGAGACCCAGTACTTC

d_call: NA
clone_size: many
v_call: TRBV2
j_call: TRBJ2-1
cdr3_aa: CASSEMGTSYNEQFF
cdr3_nt: TGTGCCAGCAGTGAAATGGGAACGTCCTACAATGAGCAGTTCTTC

d_call: TRBD2
clone_size: few
v_call: TRBV19
j_call: TRBJ2-2
cdr3_aa: CASSIVLRGGTGELFF
cdr3_nt: TGTGCCAGTAGTATTGTTCTTCGGGGAGGGACCGGGGAGCTGTTTTTT

d_call: TRBD2
clone_size: NA
v_call: TRBV20-1
j_call: TRBJ2-7
cdr3_aa: CSARRLADKKNNPYEQYF
cdr3_nt: TGCAGTGCTAGACGACTAGCGGACAAAAAGAATAACCCCTACGAGCAGTACTTC

d_call: NA
clone_size: many
v_call: TRBV5-1
j_call: TRBJ1-6
cdr3_aa: CASSFRMFTDSPLHF
cdr3_nt: TGCGCCAGCAGCTTCAGGATGTTTACGGATTCACCCCTCCACTTT

d_call: TRBD2
clone_size: NA
v_call: TRBV20-1
j_call: TRBJ2-1
cdr3_aa: CSARELAGGYNEQFF
cdr3_nt: TGCAGTGCTAGAGAACTAGCGGGAGGGTACAATGAGCAGTTCTTC

d_call: TRBD2
clone_size: many
v_call: TRBV3-1
j_call: TRBJ2-3
cdr3_aa: CASSQELPGGDTDTQYF
cdr3_nt: TGTGCCAGCAGCCAAGAATTGCCGGGAGGTGACACAGATACGCAGTATTTT

d_call: NA
clone_size: NA
v_call: TRBV27
j_call: TRBJ2-7
cdr3_aa: CASSLLAGKVYEQYF
cdr3_nt: TGTGCCAGCAGTTTATTGGCAGGGAAAGTCTACGAGCAGTACTTC

d_call: NA
clone_size: few
v_call: TRBV12-3/TRBV12-4
j_call: TRBJ2-7
cdr3_aa: CASSQGRHYEQYF
cdr3_nt: TGTGCCAGCAGCCAGGGGAGGCACTACGAGCAGTACTTC

d_call: NA
clone_size: NA
v_call: TRBV28
j_call: TRBJ2-7
cdr3_aa: CASRSGHLGGEQYF
cdr3_nt: TGTGCCAGCAGATCCGGACACCTCGGGGGCGAGCAGTACTTC

d_call: NA
clone_size: few
v_call: TRBV24-1
j_call: TRBJ2-2
cdr3_aa: CATSETDWDTGELFF
cdr3_nt: TGTGCCACCAGTGAAACTGATTGGGACACCGGGGAGCTGTTTTTT